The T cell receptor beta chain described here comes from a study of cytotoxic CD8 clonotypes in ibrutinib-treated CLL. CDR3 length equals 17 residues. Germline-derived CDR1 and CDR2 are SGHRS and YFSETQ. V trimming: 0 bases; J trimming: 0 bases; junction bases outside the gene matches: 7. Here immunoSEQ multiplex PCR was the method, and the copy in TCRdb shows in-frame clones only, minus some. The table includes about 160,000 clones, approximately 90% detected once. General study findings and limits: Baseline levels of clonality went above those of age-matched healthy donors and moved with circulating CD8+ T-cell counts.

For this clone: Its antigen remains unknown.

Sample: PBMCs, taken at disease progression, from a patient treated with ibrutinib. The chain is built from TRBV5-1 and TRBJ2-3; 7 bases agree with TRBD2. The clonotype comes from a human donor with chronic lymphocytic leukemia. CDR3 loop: CASSLAERGPSTDTQYF. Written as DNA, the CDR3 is TGCGCCAGCAGCTTGGCAGAGCGGGGTCCTAGCACAGATACGCAGTATTTT.